This T cell receptor beta chain emerged from a study of OX40 agonist ivuxolimab in advanced cancers. Notes on the research overall: Ivuxolimab was a fully human IgG2 agonistic monoclonal antibody targeting the costimulatory receptor OX40 (CD134). Intravenous ivuxolimab was administered to patients every 2 weeks at six dose levels: 0.01, 0.1, 0.3, 1.5, 3 and 10 mg/kg. Of the roughly 54 dose-escalation patients, hepatocellular carcinoma was present in approximately 20, melanoma in around 15, renal cell carcinoma in 9 and head and neck cancer in 9. A male proportion of roughly 80% and a mean age of approximately 62 years, ranging from about 23 to 79, were recorded for the dose-escalation cohort. Patients were allowed to have had prior anti-PD-1, anti-PD-L1 or anti-CTLA-4 therapy, and around 40% of the dose-escalation patients had previously received checkpoint inhibitors. Partial responses occurred in three dose-escalation patients: two with cutaneous melanoma and one with hepatocellular carcinoma. Peripheral TCRbeta sequencing aimed to test whether ivuxolimab altered TCR sequence diversity and caused clonal T-cell expansion. The paper reports the monotherapy dose-escalation portion (N of about 50 patients) of the phase I ivuxolimab trial.

The trial excluded patients who had a history of autoimmune disease or who were on systemic immunosuppression. In every dose cohort, peripheral blood was drawn for TCR sequencing at baseline, cycle 4 day 1, and cycle 7 day 1. The samples were taken from a phase I, first-in-human, multicenter, open-label dose-escalation trial of ivuxolimab. The trial enrolled adults with locally advanced or metastatic head and neck squamous cell, hepatocellular, melanoma or renal cell carcinoma. Before TCR sequencing, CD4+ and CD8+ T cells were separately sorted from peripheral blood. There are 13 amino acids in the CDR3, from cysteine to phenylalanine inclusive. Of all the DNA, just the CDR3 is kept, 39 bases in frame from base 1. V is shortened by 7 bases, J by 1 base, and the region joining them spans 10 bases. The germline V gene supplies CDR1 ENHRY and CDR2 SYGVKD. Broad study findings and their caveats: In the 0.1-3.0 mg/kg groups, partial responders had among the lowest normalized peripheral clonal expansion, particularly in CD8+ T cells. The antigen specificity of the peripheral T cells that underwent clonal expansion was not determined. After ivuxolimab, more expanded clones were found on average in CD8+ T cells than in CD4+ T cells. Low levels of normalized T-cell clonal expansion were also shown by some nonresponding patients. At doses of 0.1 to 3.0 mg/kg, clonal expansion of both CD4+ and CD8+ T cells in blood was seen between baseline and week 6.

Genomic DNA was extracted from sorted cells for sequencing of the TCRbeta CDR3 region. TCRbeta CDR3 regions were sequenced using the immunoSEQ Assay. TCRdb holds this immuneACCESS table with in-frame rearrangements only. Some clones are missing; in checked studies, unresolved V genes explain under half, and the rest has no known cause. The sample profile shows tens of thousands of clones; about 86% of them were found once. Jointly, the top ten make up around 6.3% of the sample. As to this clone: It has no known antigen specificity. Qualities for individual bases were not recorded, and no much larger clone is one base off.

Source: CD4+ or CD8+ T cells sorted from blood, taken in a trial of the OX40 agonist ivuxolimab. The source of this sequence is an adult with an advanced solid tumor such as melanoma, head and neck, liver or kidney cancer. The rearranged segments are TRBV10-3 and TRBJ1-1; too little of a D gene remains to name it. The CDR3 region reads CAITETGNTEAFF. The bases read TGTGCCATCACCGAGACGGGGAACACTGAAGCTTTCTTT.